These T cell receptor beta chains were read from a single sample in a study of T-cell memory formation after mild COVID-19. Each CDR3 protein is one row after TCRdb ran MiXCR on the 5' RACE reads. The repertoire includes approximately 210,000 distinct CDR3 sequences, roughly a tenth of them detected once, and under 3.5% sits in the top ten. The sample comprised PBMCs or a T cell subset sorted from them (not recorded which). The receptor source for this set is a man between 18 and 29 years old who had mild COVID-19 (a few samples of this study predate the infection). Cell type and time point are not known. CDR3s leave out the opening cysteine and the closing phenylalanine or tryptophan.

AISAKYEQY	TRBV10-3	TRBJ2-7
ASLDPYQETQY	TRBV6-1	TRBJ2-5
ASSPRAGGKYEQF	TRBV7-3	TRBJ2-1
ASSPARPSEAF	TRBV5-1	TRBJ1-1
SASGLAGGRTDTQY	TRBV29-1	TRBJ2-3
ASSAGAGREETQY	TRBV7-2	TRBJ2-5
SASLAGDNEQF	TRBV20-1	TRBJ2-1
ASRGSASDTQY	TRBV2	TRBJ2-3
ATRDRGLFGETQY	TRBV24-1	TRBJ2-5
ASSYRDSGNTIY	TRBV13	TRBJ1-3
ASSLRVSYEQY	TRBV5-1	TRBJ2-7
ASSPRSFRPEETQY	TRBV7-8	TRBJ2-5
ASSNGVNEKLF	TRBV18	TRBJ1-4
SVESRLAGTGTQY	TRBV29-1	TRBJ2-3
ASSQGPSTGTGELF	TRBV3-1	TRBJ2-2
ASTPLRDVHEQY	TRBV6-2/TRBV6-3	TRBJ2-7
SATEGTDTQY	TRBV20-1	TRBJ2-3
ASSATNVPPGTQY	TRBV6-1	TRBJ2-3
ASSQESYGTGGGYT	TRBV4-1	TRBJ1-2
ASRAGTTEETQY	TRBV5-1	TRBJ2-5
ASSTTGGQGATEAF	TRBV7-2	TRBJ1-1
SVGYRDTEAF	TRBV29-1	TRBJ1-1
ASSTGGRGYT	TRBV18	TRBJ1-2
ASSLGTGFRNIQY	TRBV7-9	TRBJ2-4
ASSREGGGHEQF	TRBV4-3	TRBJ2-1
ASSLARLPDTQY	TRBV7-8	TRBJ2-3
ASSVVRAPASNEQF	TRBV9	TRBJ2-1
AWSVRDPGANVLT	TRBV30	TRBJ2-6
ASSPGRRESANTGELF	TRBV5-1	TRBJ2-2
ASSPGTGSGETQY	TRBV5-1	TRBJ2-5
ATSDPGTDQPQH	TRBV24-1	TRBJ1-5
ASSVGLAGGGDTQY	TRBV7-2	TRBJ2-3
ASSPRSPYRTDTQY	TRBV18	TRBJ2-3